The clone carrying this T cell receptor (beta chain) was counted a single time. Its target is unknown. Per the germline V gene, CDR1 is DFQATT and CDR2 is SNEGSKA (reference sequence). CDR3 length: 10 residues. This sample is part of a study of cytomegalovirus exposure and HLA in healthy donors. The overall study: Researchers previously reported finding roughly 120 million unique TCR beta sequences from roughly 170 million T cells.

With 60 Vbeta and 13 Jbeta primers, the PCR was carried out. Method: immunoSEQ multiplex PCR; TCRdb's copy keeps in-frame clones and lacks some. The sample holds 75,000 to 90,000 clones, around 79% seen once. Study results and caveats: Analyzed later, association rates of TCRs varied across HLA loci, with DRB1 most and HLA-C fewest. Analyzed later, most CMV-associated TCR beta chains appeared HLA-restricted.

The sample comprised PBMCs. The clonotype was recovered from a male donor in good health and CMV-seropositive. The J gene is TRBJ1-2, the V gene TRBV20-1; no definite D call. CDR3 in DNA: TGCGGGCCCTGGAACTATGGCTACACCTTC. It is translated as CGPWNYGYTF.